This record looks at one TCR beta chain sequence and its context. The target of this receptor is not known. No much larger clone is present one base from it, and per-base qualities are unavailable. Libraries were built with the immunoSEQ multiplex PCR assay. For the multiplex PCR, a mixture combining 60 forward primers for TCR Vbeta segments and 13 reverse primers for TCR Jbeta segments was used. A multiplex PCR assay on genomic DNA amplified the CDR3 region of rearranged TCR beta genes. The Illumina HiSeq System was used to sequence the amplified TCR beta libraries as 87-base-pair reads. Under the source paper's analysis protocol: A later analysis counted approximately 84 million unique TCR beta chains across the 650 to 800 repertoires, and 10 million to 11 million of these chains were shared by at least two donors. Raw reads were error-corrected and collapsed into unique sequences with a nearest-neighbor algorithm that merged closely related sequences to remove PCR and sequencing errors. To assign V, D and J gene segments, CDR3 sequences were aligned to IMGT reference sequences. For a sequence to be retained, a match of at least six nucleotides to both a V gene segment and a J gene segment was required. A rearrangement counted as productive if the CDR3 had no stop codons and remained in frame with V and J, and every other rearrangement counted as non-productive. CDR3 was defined by IMGT convention, running from the second conserved V-encoded cysteine to the conserved J-encoded phenylalanine. The earlier analysis of 500 to 600 of the donors excluded sequences that lacked an unambiguous match to a single V gene segment. In an earlier analysis of several hundred of the donors, V segments were called functional above 56.7% productive rearrangements and were called segregating when the between-donor standard deviation exceeded 5%. A statistical classification framework was built for diagnosing cytomegalovirus status from the catalog of TCR beta chain sequences. V and J gene assignment, in a later analysis, came from comparing TCR nucleotide sequences with IMGT/GENE-DB human TR gene sequences. A later analysis assigned CDR3 sequences and most-parsimonious VDJ recombination scenarios with the TCRdist pipeline. In a later analysis, every TCR beta chain was defined by the combination of its CDR3 amino acid sequence and its V-gene family, and reads without a unique V-gene family were dropped. In a later analysis, some 600 highly shared, low-generation-probability nucleotide sequences were removed to address suspected cross-contamination and a sequencing artifact. In a later analysis, a clonal expansion index was calculated for each public chain from normalized within-repertoire ranks of inferred template counts. In a later analysis, generation probabilities were computed with a VDJ recombination model fitted to out-of-frame rearrangements, and the resulting probabilities were checked against IGoR. In a later analysis, hypergeometric tests were used to score TCR-TCR, TCR-HLA and TCR-CMV co-occurrence, with a repertoire-size bias correction applied to TCR pairs. To estimate false discovery rates, a later analysis permuted the HLA or CMV assignments 20 times. In a later analysis, co-occurring TCRs were grouped using DBSCAN, with TCRdist sequence similarity added in when clustering inside HLA-allele-positive subsets. For co-occurrence clustering, repertoires with fewer than 30,000 or more than 120,000 public chains were excluded, along with 5 or 6 repertoires with anomalous nucleotide sharing. This is the immuneACCESS table as TCRdb keeps it, with only in-frame sequences that have V and J called. A part of the clones is gone; compared with another copy, unresolved V genes explain less than half, and the rest is unexplained. V, J and clone size were drawn from that table, and D and trimming were deduced from the DNA. The sample includes more than 85,000 clones, with around 80% observed a single time. The top ten constitute about 6.9% of the sample.

The data originate from a study of cytomegalovirus exposure and HLA in healthy donors (dated 2017 in TCRdb). Study-wide context: An earlier analysis of some 550 of the donors reported 250 to 300 Gb of sequence data and some 120 million unique TCR beta sequences from about 200 million T cells. An early release that covered about 600 HLA-typed donors contained approximately 300 gigabases of sequencing data and approximately 85 million unique TCR sequences. Of the roughly 400 genotyped donors, around 81% fell in the genetic ancestry cluster associated with self-reported Caucasian donors. The study was designed to test whether signatures of past pathogen exposure could be identified by cataloging public T cell receptors. The study used immunosequencing to profile the T cell repertoires of approximately 690 subjects and linked those repertoires to cytomegalovirus serostatus. Besides the first cohort of around 670 subjects, a separate validation cohort made up of 120 different subjects was used. High-throughput TCR immunosequencing, statistical association of individual TCRs with disease status, and machine learning were combined to predict cytomegalovirus infection status. A later analysis re-analyzed previously published TCR beta repertoires from approximately 670 donors and added high-resolution HLA genotyping to study TCR occurrence patterns. In the later analysis, no new phenotypic data were used to find candidate immune exposures; instead, reliance was placed on TCR beta sequences and their occurrence across donors. An earlier analysis of approximately 500 of the donors applied high-throughput TCR beta sequencing to assess whether each TCR beta V gene segment acted as functional or pseudogenic. Alongside the repertoire data, information on donor age, sex, ethnicity and CMV serostatus was compiled. In a later genetic analysis, genome-wide SNP genotypes for about three fifths of the roughly 670 donors were used, and that subset was treated as a discovery cohort. Every repertoire in the discovery cohort had been generated on one and the same sequencing platform. Both class I and class II loci were covered by HLA typing, at four-digit resolution. The number of typed donors differed by locus: 629-630 for A, B, C, DRB1 and DQB1; some 500 for DQA1; some 590 for DPA1; and about 450 for DPB1. Four to six DR-DQ haplotypes were handled as single units for association and clustering because linkage in the cohort was strong. Across around 400 genotyped donors of the cohort, an average of about 220,000 unique TCR beta nucleotide sequences per donor were sequenced, and about a sixth of those sequences were non-productive. Study-wide findings and limitations: According to the authors, the approach could potentially be generalized to other disease states and immunological phenotypes. When HLA alleles, especially DR and DQ, strongly co-occurred, attributing TCR associations to individual alleles was difficult. In a later analysis, several top co-occurrence clusters were reported to appear linked to parvovirus B19, influenza, CMV and Epstein-Barr virus. Immune exposure information for the cohort was limited to CMV serostatus. A few of the identified cytomegalovirus-associated TCR beta chains were confirmed in vitro to be specific for cytomegalovirus antigens. In the study, 164 TCR beta chains were listed as associated with cytomegalovirus. In a later analysis, some 18,000 TCR beta sequences were associated with specific HLA alleles at a false discovery rate of 0.05. Only TCR beta chains were sequenced in this cohort, and the absence of alpha or paired-chain data limited detectable features. Because HLA typing was unavailable for some donors at each locus, only the typed subset was used in association tests. The presence/absence analyses assumed that sequencing depth was roughly uniform across donors, and that assumption may not be true. Correlated functional status among segregating V segments might be attributable to linkage disequilibrium, but an unknown experimental factor could not be ruled out. In a later analysis, HLA-associated TCR beta chains were found to be more clonally expanded and to have lower generation probabilities than equally common non-associated chains. The classifier was reported to diagnose cytomegalovirus status with high specificity and sensitivity in both the original cohort and the validation cohort. A cluster of highly shared sequence variants was judged likely to represent a technical artifact of the sequencing pipeline. Most CMV-associated TCR beta chains appeared to be HLA-restricted in a later analysis, and the HLA associations seemed to be driven largely by CMV exposure. In an earlier analysis of about 540 of the donors, most TCR beta V segments were observed in productive rearrangements about 87% or about 30% of the time, broadly matching IMGT annotations. Because counts were too low, some 17 rarely observed V segments, including chromosome 9 orphons, were left out of the earlier analysis of a few hundred of the donors. An association between a missense DCLRE1C variant and V-gene and J-gene trimming of TCR beta chains was found in a later genetic analysis and replicated in an independent cohort. A further reported finding was that TCR beta sequences accurately predicted the HLA-A and HLA-B alleles for most subjects in the first cohort. According to a later analysis, TCR association rates differed among HLA loci, with DRB1 alleles showing the most associated TCRs and HLA-C alleles showing the fewest. Most TCR sequences were observed very rarely across donors, whereas some public TCRs were present in many individuals. According to a later genetic analysis, donors in an Asian-associated ancestry cluster had fewer N-insertions in productive TCRs than the roughly 700-donor mean. Because the 87-base-pair reads could not distinguish some IMGT-functional V segments, including TRBV6-2 and TRBV6-3, those segments were excluded.

V is trimmed back by 4 bases and J by 7 bases, and the junction contains 10 bases that no gene match accounts for. The germline V gene yields SGHRS for CDR1 and YFSETQ for CDR2. The CDR3 starts with the cysteine, ends with the phenylalanine, and has 14 residues. Only CDR3 DNA remains: 42 bases, in frame from the first base. The cohort consisted of 650 to 700 healthy bone marrow donors. Cohort members were all nominally healthy when sampled, although unrecorded immune exposures were likely present. The donor tested CMV seropositive, placing the donor among the approximately 310 seropositive members of the cohort. A peripheral blood sample was collected from each donor, and TCR beta sequencing was performed on peripheral blood mononuclear cells. Genomic DNA was extracted from the blood cell samples with the Qiagen DNeasy Blood Extraction Kit.

The sequence links TRBV5-1 to TRBJ2-7; 8 junctional bases match TRBD1. The sequenced sample was PBMCs. The receptor's source is a man aged 30-40 years in good health and CMV-seropositive. The CDR3 is CASSGQGARGEQYF. The base sequence is TGCGCCAGCAGCGGGCAGGGGGCCCGGGGAGAGCAGTACTTC.